The 30 T cell receptor beta chains below were found in one sample sequenced in a study of T cells after yellow fever vaccination. In TCRdb, the 5' RACE reads were re-called with MiXCR into one record per CDR3 protein. The table includes 250,000 or so distinct CDR3 sequences, about 3.9% detected once. The sequences come from PBMCs, collected 15 days after the yellow fever booster vaccination. The receptor source for this set is a man aged 18 to 29 who received the YFV17D yellow fever vaccine.

This clonotype was found many times. The V gene is TRBV7-2, the J gene TRBJ2-7; TRBD1 matches 8 bases. The CDR3 is made up of 14 amino acids. Germline V gives CDR1 SGHTA, CDR2 FQGNSA. The V segment lost 0 bases and the J segment 3 bases; nucleotides outside the gene matches: 1. CDR3 DNA sequence: TGTGCCAGCAGCTTAGCCGACAGGGGCTACGAGCAGTACTTC. It specifies CASSLADRGYEQYF.

This clonotype occurred many times. This rearrangement joins TRBV5-1 to TRBJ2-3, with D unresolved. The CDR3 is made up of 14 amino acids. Germline-derived CDR1 and CDR2 are SGHRS and YFSETQ. Trimming shortened V by 3 bases and J by 1 base, and 9 bases separated the two germline ends. The chain's CDR3 is CASSSQPGTDTQYF. The CDR3 DNA is TGCGCCAGCAGCTCGCAGCCCGGCACAGATACGCAGTATTTT.

This clonotype has a single count. Just one base apart from a much larger clone, this may be a read error. This rearrangement joins TRBV3-1 to TRBJ2-5; possible D gene TRBD1, 5 bases. The CDR3 is made up of 15 amino acids. V shed 3 bases and J shed 4 bases, with 15 bases lying between them. The germline V gene encodes CDR1 LGHDT and CDR2 YNNKEL (reference sequence). CDR3 in amino acids: CASSQNHWGGETQYF. The CDR3 DNA reads as TGTGCCAGCAGCCAGAACCACTGGGGCGGAGAGACCCAGTACTTC.

This clonotype has ten or more counts. The gene calls are TRBV9 and TRBJ2-2; no reliable D call. Germline CDR1 is SGDLS and CDR2 is YYNGEE. The CDR3 covers 16 residues. V shed 4 bases and J shed 1 base, with 14 bases lying between them. As DNA, the CDR3 is TGTGCCAGCAGCTACAATCCTATCCTGAACACCGGGGAGCTGTTTTTT. Its translation: CASSYNPILNTGELFF.

Ten or more counts support this clonotype. The rearrangement uses TRBV27 and TRBJ1-5; D not resolved. V was trimmed by 3 bases and J by 7 bases, leaving 10 bases between them. This CDR3 comprises 13 residues. CDR1 is MNHEY and CDR2 is SMNVEV in the germline V gene (reference sequence). CDR3 amino acids: CASSFRGNQPQHF. The CDR3 nucleotides read TGTGCCAGCAGTTTCAGAGGGAACCAGCCCCAGCATTTT.

This clonotype was counted many times. CDR3 region: CASSREDRITDTQYF. CDR3 DNA sequence: TGTGCCAGCAGCCGAGAAGACCGGATAACAGATACGCAGTATTTT. The chain recombines TRBV4-2 with TRBJ2-3; no clear D. Between the trimmed V and J ends, which lost 4 bases and 3 bases, there was a span of 14 bases. The CDR3 consists of 15 residues. Germline V gene data show CDR1 as LGHNA and CDR2 as YNFKEQ.

This clonotype was counted many times. The chain is built from TRBV12-3 or TRBV12-4 and TRBJ2-7, with a tentative D call TRBD2 (5 bases). The ends were cut back, 2 bases at V and 6 bases at J, with 17 bases in the middle. The CDR3 covers 15 residues. The CDR3 spells CASSLRADPPGEQYV. CDR3 nucleotides: TGTGCCAGCAGTTTAAGAGCGGACCCACCCGGCGAGCAGTACGTC.

This clonotype was detected ten times or more. V usage is TRBV5-1 and J usage is TRBJ1-5; no reliable D call. The CDR3 covers 16 residues. Per the germline V gene, CDR1 is SGHRS and CDR2 is YFSETQ. Trimming shortened V by 0 bases and J by 1 base, and 11 bases separated the two germline ends. CDR3 DNA sequence: TGCGCCAGCAGCTTGGATCCGACCCCGAGCAATCAGCCCCAGCATTTT. The encoded protein is CASSLDPTPSNQPQHF. Supplemented by reference TRBV5-1 and TRBJ1-5, the full variable domain reads KAGVTQTPRYLIKTRGQQVTLSCSPISGHRSVSWYQQTPGQGLQFLFEYFSETQRNKGNFPGRFSGRQFSNSRSEMNVSTLELGDSALYLCASSLDPTPSNQPQHFGDGTRLSIL.

This clonotype was recorded at least ten times. The J gene is TRBJ1-2, the V gene TRBV19; tentative D call: TRBD1 (6 bases). Germline V gene lookup returns CDR1 LNHDA and CDR2 SQIVND (reference sequence). V was cut by 7 bases and J by 3 bases, with 12 bases left in between. The length of the CDR3 is 13 residues. CDR3 region: CASNGAGDYGYTF. In DNA, the CDR3 is TGTGCCAGTAATGGGGCAGGGGACTATGGCTACACCTTC.

There are many counts of this clonotype. The CDR3 nucleotides are TGCGCCAGCAGTCGGACAGGGACTCAGCCCCAGCATTTT. It translates to CASSRTGTQPQHF. J is TRBJ1-5 and V is TRBV4-1, with 8 bases identical to TRBD1. Losses at the gene ends were 6 bases for V and 6 bases for J; bases not matched to a gene: 4. The CDR3 totals 13 residues. CDR1 is MGHRA and CDR2 is YSYEKL in the germline V gene.

Ten or more counts support this clonotype. The rearrangement uses TRBV9 and TRBJ2-7; possibly TRBD1 for D (6 bases). Germline V gene lookup returns CDR1 SGDLS and CDR2 YYNGEE. Trimming shortened V by 0 bases and J by 6 bases, and 13 bases separated the two germline ends. The CDR3 loop spans 14 amino acids. The CDR3 DNA reads TGTGCCAGCAGCGTAGAGGGGGAGTACGGCGAGCAGTACTTC. Protein sequence: CASSVEGEYGEQYF.

This clonotype was seen only a few times. This sequence joins TRBV15 and TRBJ1-6, with D tentatively TRBD1 (5 bases). The ends were cut back, 1 base at V and 7 bases at J, with 11 bases in the middle. This CDR3 contains 15 residues. Germline V CDR1 and CDR2: LNHNV, YYDKDF (reference sequence). This chain's CDR3 is CATSRVGTGNSPLHF. CDR3 DNA: TGTGCCACCAGCAGAGTTGGGACGGGAAATTCACCCCTCCACTTT.

The table lists this clonotype with many counts. A junction boundary mismatches the germline segment, possibly from a read error. The chain couples TRBV12-3 or TRBV12-4 to TRBJ2-4; TRBD2 matches at 12 bases. The CDR3 is 16 residues long. The CDR3 nucleotides are TGTGCCAGCAGTCTAGCTCGGACTAGCGGGGCCAACATTCAGTACTTC. It yields the protein CASSLARTSGANIQYF.

This clonotype was found many times. The V gene is TRBV20-1, the J gene TRBJ2-7; maybe TRBD2 (6 bases). V was trimmed by 3 bases and J by 2 bases, leaving 11 bases between them. This CDR3 is built from 13 residues. Germline values: CDR1 DFQATT, CDR2 SNEGSKA (reference sequence). CDR3 nucleotide sequence: TGCAGTGCTAGGAAAGGGGAGGCCTACGAGCAGTACTTC. It codes for CSARKGEAYEQYF.

V is TRBV11-3 and J is TRBJ1-4, with D possibly being TRBD1 (6 bases). Germline loops: CDR1 SGHNT, CDR2 YENEEA. This CDR3 is built from 19 residues. The ends were cut back, 0 bases at V and 2 bases at J, with 19 bases in the middle. CDR3 coding DNA: TGTGCCAGCAGCTTAGAGCTAGGGGGGACTTCTGGCACTAATGAAAAACTGTTTTTT. Translating gives CASSLELGGTSGTNEKLFF.

This clonotype was recorded at least ten times. The chain combines TRBV20-1 with TRBJ1-6, with 7 nucleotides matching TRBD1. V lost 1 base and J lost 9; bases outside the gene matches: 6. The CDR3 consists of 14 residues. Germline V gene lookup returns CDR1 DFQATT and CDR2 SNEGSKA (reference sequence). CDR3 coding DNA: TGCAGTGCTAGAGCAGGGGGTGTTTTTTCACCCCTCCACTTT. Residues: CSARAGGVFSPLHF.

This clonotype showed up many times. V usage is TRBV2 and J usage is TRBJ1-6; 7 bases fit TRBD1. CDR1 and CDR2 (germline): SNHLY, FYNNEI. This CDR3 has 15 residues. The J segment lost 7 bases and the V segment lost 4 bases, leaving 7 bases of the junction unmatched. The CDR3 sequence is CASSGTTGLNSPLHF. The CDR3, as DNA: TGTGCCAGCAGTGGAACGACAGGGTTAAATTCACCCCTCCACTTT. Full variable domain (missing parts from reference TRBV2 and TRBJ1-6): EPEVTQTPSHQVTQMGQEVILRCVPISNHLYFYWYRQILGQKVEFLVSFYNNEISEKSEIFDDQFSVERPDGSNFTLKIRSTKLEDSAMYFCASSGTTGLNSPLHFGNGTRLTVT.

The table lists this clonotype with many counts. This chain connects TRBV15 to TRBJ1-1; no firm D call. Germline V gene lookup returns CDR1 LNHNV and CDR2 YYDKDF (reference sequence). V was cut by 0 bases and J by 4 bases, with 12 bases left in between. The CDR3 has 15 residues. In DNA, the CDR3 is TGTGCCACCAGCAGAGATCTGGGTTCGCCCACTGAAGCTTTCTTT. Translation: CATSRDLGSPTEAFF. Supplemented by reference TRBV15 and TRBJ1-1, the full variable domain reads DAMVIQNPRYQVTQFGKPVTLSCSQTLNHNVMYWYQQKSSQAPKLLFHYYDKDFNNEADTPDNFQSRRPNTSFCFLDIRSPGLGDTAMYLCATSRDLGSPTEAFFGQGTRLTVV.

The sample holds many counts of this clonotype. The genes are TRBV29-1 and TRBJ1-4; perhaps TRBD1 as D (5 bases). This CDR3 comprises 14 residues. Per the germline V gene, CDR1 is SQVTM and CDR2 is ANQGSEA. Trimming stripped 5 bases from V and 0 bases from J, with 10 bases between. The chain's CDR3 is CSVIMTATNEKLFF. The CDR3 DNA reads TGCAGCGTTATAATGACAGCAACTAATGAAAAACTGTTTTTT.

This clonotype appeared many times. This chain connects TRBV5-6 to TRBJ2-3; no definite D call. Germline assignment: CDR1 SGHDT and CDR2 YYEEEE. The CDR3 is 14 amino acids. Trimming removed 1 base from V and 4 bases from J, with 10 bases in between. The CDR3 protein is CASSLRQAADTQYF. As DNA, the CDR3 is TGTGCCAGCAGCTTGCGGCAGGCGGCAGATACGCAGTATTTT. The whole variable domain, filled in from reference TRBV5-6 and TRBJ2-3, reads DAGVTQSPTHLIKTRGQQVTLRCSPKSGHDTVSWYQQALGQGPQFIFQYYEEEERQRGNFPDRFSGHQFPNYSSELNVNALLLGDSALYLCASSLRQAADTQYFGPGTRLTVL.

This clonotype was picked up many times. The J gene is TRBJ1-3, the V gene TRBV4-3; the D gene is possibly TRBD1 (6 bases). V dropped 0 bases and J dropped 3 bases, with 15 bases sitting between them. This CDR3 contains 17 residues. The germline gives CDR1 LGHNA, CDR2 YSLEER. Here the CDR3 reads CASSQEFQGLGGNTIYF. The DNA for the CDR3 is TGCGCCAGCAGCCAAGAGTTCCAGGGGCTAGGTGGAAACACCATATATTTT.

This clonotype was picked up many times. The J gene is TRBJ1-6, the V gene TRBV7-2, with D possibly TRBD1 on 5 matching bases. V was shortened by 5 bases and J by 9 bases, with 14 bases between the two germline ends. The CDR3 contains 14 residues. Germline V gene lookup returns CDR1 SGHTA and CDR2 FQGNSA. The CDR3 nucleotides are TGTGCCAGCAGCATAACAGGATCGGGTTCACCCCTCCACTTT. This translates into CASSITGSGSPLHF. Filled out from reference TRBV7-2 and TRBJ1-6, the complete variable domain reads GAGVSQSPSNKVTEKGKDVELRCDPISGHTALYWYRQSLGQGLEFLIYFQGNSAPDKSGLPSDRFSAERTGGSVSTLTIQRTQQEDSAVYLCASSITGSGSPLHFGNGTRLTVT.

The sample holds a few counts of this clonotype. The V and J genes are TRBV2 and TRBJ2-1, with TRBD2 matching 11 bases. This CDR3 region has 18 residues. Germline V gene sequence: CDR1 SNHLY, CDR2 FYNNEI. Germline trimming cut 6 bases from V and 9 bases from J; bases unmatched to any gene: 19. CDR3 DNA sequence: TGTGCCAGCAGCTGGATTAGCGGGGGGGACTCGGGAGGGCTTGAGCAGTTCTTC. Translated: CASSWISGGDSGGLEQFF.

The chain couples TRBV7-2 to TRBJ2-2; 8 nucleotides match TRBD2. V shed 0 bases and J 2 bases; nucleotides not matched to a gene: 5. Germline CDR1 SGHTA, CDR2 FQGNSA. The CDR3 sequence is 17 residues long. This CDR3 reads CASSLAVTSANTGELFF. DNA for the CDR3: TGTGCCAGCAGCTTAGCGGTGACTAGCGCTAACACCGGGGAGCTGTTTTTT.

This clonotype appeared many times. J is TRBJ1-1 and V is TRBV29-1; D gene unclear. The CDR3 extends over 13 amino acids. In germline, CDR1 is SQVTM, CDR2 ANQGSEA. V shed 2 bases and J shed 3 bases, with 10 bases lying between them. CDR3 loop: CSVETVTDTEAFF. The DNA of the CDR3 is TGCAGCGTTGAAACTGTTACGGACACTGAAGCTTTCTTT.

The chain uses TRBV19 and TRBJ1-2, with D perhaps matching TRBD1 (6 bases). V was cut by 5 bases and J by 6 bases, with 13 bases left in between. The germline V gene has CDR1 LNHDA and CDR2 SQIVND (reference sequence). The CDR3 has 13 residues. CDR3 region: CASSVGQLDGYTF. The DNA of the CDR3 is TGTGCCAGTAGTGTTGGACAGTTGGATGGCTACACCTTC.

The chain couples TRBV5-1 to TRBJ2-3; D not resolved. Germline V gives CDR1 SGHRS, CDR2 YFSETQ. This CDR3 region has 15 residues. V was trimmed by 0 bases and J by 5 bases, leaving 13 bases between them. Here the CDR3 reads CASSLAEYSEDTQYF. In nucleotides, the CDR3 is TGCGCCAGCAGCTTGGCAGAGTACTCGGAAGATACGCAGTATTTT.

This clonotype appeared many times. The rearrangement joins TRBV6-6 to TRBJ1-4; TRBD1 might be the D (5 bases). The germline V and J ends were trimmed by 4 bases and 5 bases, with 11 bases remaining between them. CDR3 length equals 14 residues. Germline lookup yields CDR1 MNHNY and CDR2 SVGAGI (reference sequence). The CDR3 protein is CASSSRAQNEKLFF. The CDR3 nucleotides are TGTGCCAGCAGTTCCAGGGCCCAGAATGAAAAACTGTTTTTT.

This clonotype showed up many times. The chain couples TRBV12-3 or TRBV12-4 to TRBJ1-5; 9 positions match TRBD1. This CDR3 comprises 14 residues. V lost 2 bases, J lost 7 bases, and 3 bases stayed unmatched. CDR3 residues: CASSLRTGEQPQHF. The CDR3, as DNA: TGTGCCAGCAGTTTACGGACAGGGGAGCAGCCCCAGCATTTT.

This clonotype was counted at least ten times. The chain couples TRBV18 to TRBJ2-3; D call uncertain. The germline CDR1 and CDR2 sequences are KGHSH and LQKENI. Deletions cut 3 bases from V and 1 base from J, with 17 bases between. The length of the CDR3 is 17 residues. The CDR3 DNA sequence: TGTGCCAGCTCACCCCCCAATGACCGACGCGGCACAGATACGCAGTATTTT. Translation gives CASSPPNDRRGTDTQYF.